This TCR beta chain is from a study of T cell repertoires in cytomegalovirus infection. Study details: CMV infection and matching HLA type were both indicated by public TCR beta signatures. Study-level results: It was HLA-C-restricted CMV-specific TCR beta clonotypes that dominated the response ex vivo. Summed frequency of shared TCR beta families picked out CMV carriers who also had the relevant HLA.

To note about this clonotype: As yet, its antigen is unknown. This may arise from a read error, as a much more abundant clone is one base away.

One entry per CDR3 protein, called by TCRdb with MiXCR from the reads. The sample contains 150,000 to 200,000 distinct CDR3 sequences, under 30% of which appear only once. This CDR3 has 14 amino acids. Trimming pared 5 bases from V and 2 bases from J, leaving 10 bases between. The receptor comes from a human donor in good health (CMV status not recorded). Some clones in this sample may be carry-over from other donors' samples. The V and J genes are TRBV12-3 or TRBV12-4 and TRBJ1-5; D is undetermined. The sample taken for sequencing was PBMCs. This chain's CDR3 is CASSTDFRNQPQHF. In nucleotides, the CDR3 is TGTGCCAGCAGTACGGACTTCCGCAATCAGCCCCAGCATTTT.